A selection of T cell receptor beta chains follows, all from one sample in a study of blood T cell repertoires in COVID-19. TCRdb keeps only in-frame clones here, not all; method: immunoSEQ multiplex PCR. The sample has 350,000 or so clones; around 87% are singletons. The sample taken for sequencing was peripheral blood. Receptors were obtained from a man between 18 and 29 years old with active or convalescent COVID-19. The CDR3 runs from the conserved cysteine through the conserved F or W. Each record gives: V gene, D gene, J gene, CDR3 DNA, CDR3 protein. A D gene is named only where the DNA matches it firmly.

V gene: TRBV28; D gene: TRBD2; J gene: TRBJ2-3; CDR3 DNA: TGTGCCAGCAGTGTCAGCGGGAGAGGTCAAGATACGCAGTATTTT; CDR3 protein: CASSVSGRGQDTQYF
V gene: TRBV28; D gene: TRBD1; J gene: TRBJ2-7; CDR3 DNA: TGTGCCAGCAGTTTAATAGGGACAGGAAACTACGAGCAGTACTTC; CDR3 protein: CASSLIGTGNYEQYF
V gene: TRBV9; D gene: TRBD1; J gene: TRBJ2-1; CDR3 DNA: TGTGCCAGCAGCGTAGTGGGACAGAATGAGCAGTTCTTC; CDR3 protein: CASSVVGQNEQFF
V gene: TRBV28; D gene: NA; J gene: TRBJ2-7; CDR3 DNA: TGTGCCAGCAGTTCCGTGACAGCGCGCTACGAGCAGTACTTC; CDR3 protein: CASSSVTARYEQYF
V gene: TRBV4-1; D gene: TRBD2; J gene: TRBJ2-3; CDR3 DNA: TGCGCCAGCAGCCAAGTAGCGGGAGTGACAGATACGCAGTATTTT; CDR3 protein: CASSQVAGVTDTQYF
V gene: TRBV28; D gene: NA; J gene: TRBJ2-7; CDR3 DNA: TGTGCCAGCAGTTTACACGGGGGGCCTGCCTACGAGCAGTACTTC; CDR3 protein: CASSLHGGPAYEQYF
V gene: TRBV27; D gene: NA; J gene: TRBJ2-2; CDR3 DNA: TGTGCCAGCAGTTCCGGTTCCCTGAACACCGGGGAGCTGTTTTTT; CDR3 protein: CASSSGSLNTGELFF
V gene: TRBV10-2; D gene: TRBD2; J gene: TRBJ2-7; CDR3 DNA: TGCGCCAGCAGTGAGTCTCAAGCGGGAGTGTACGAGCAGTACTTC; CDR3 protein: CASSESQAGVYEQYF
V gene: TRBV5-4; D gene: TRBD2; J gene: TRBJ2-1; CDR3 DNA: TGTGCCAGCAGCTCCGTTAGCGGGAGCGGTAACAATGAGCAGTTCTTC; CDR3 protein: CASSSVSGSGNNEQFF
V gene: TRBV19; D gene: NA; J gene: TRBJ1-3; CDR3 DNA: TGTGCCAGTACCGATACGGAGTACTCTGGAAACACCATATATTTT; CDR3 protein: CASTDTEYSGNTIYF
V gene: TRBV11-3; D gene: TRBD1; J gene: TRBJ2-5; CDR3 DNA: TGTGCCAGCAGCCACAGACAGGGGAAGGGGTCGGAGACCCAGTACTTC; CDR3 protein: CASSHRQGKGSETQYF
V gene: TRBV6-2/TRBV6-3; D gene: TRBD2; J gene: TRBJ2-2; CDR3 DNA: TGTGCCAGCAGCTGGCAGGGACTAGCGGGAGGGACCGGGGAGCTGTTTTTT; CDR3 protein: CASSWQGLAGGTGELFF
V gene: TRBV5-1; D gene: NA; J gene: TRBJ1-5; CDR3 DNA: TGCGCCAGCGCCGCGGGGCTTGGAGGGATGGCCCAGCATTTT; CDR3 protein: CASAAGLGGMAQHF
V gene: TRBV6-5; D gene: NA; J gene: TRBJ2-7; CDR3 DNA: TGTGCCAGCCGCTACTCTTTGGACAGCTCCTACGAGCAGTACTTC; CDR3 protein: CASRYSLDSSYEQYF
V gene: TRBV23-1; D gene: TRBD1; J gene: TRBJ1-5; CDR3 DNA: TGCGCCAGCACCCATGGCGACAGGGGTAATAGCAATCAGCCCCAGCATTTT; CDR3 protein: CASTHGDRGNSNQPQHF
V gene: TRBV7-2; D gene: TRBD1; J gene: TRBJ2-5; CDR3 DNA: TGTGCCAGCAGTTCCGGGACAGGGCGAGGGGAGACCCAGTACTTC; CDR3 protein: CASSSGTGRGETQYF
V gene: TRBV28; D gene: TRBD1; J gene: TRBJ1-2; CDR3 DNA: TGTGCCAGCAGGCAGGGGGCGGTCGGCTACACCTTC; CDR3 protein: CASRQGAVGYTF
V gene: TRBV2; D gene: TRBD1; J gene: TRBJ2-3; CDR3 DNA: TGTGCCAGCAGTGCAGGGACAGGAGATACGCAGTATTTT; CDR3 protein: CASSAGTGDTQYF
V gene: TRBV6-4; D gene: TRBD2; J gene: TRBJ2-1; CDR3 DNA: TGTGCCAGCGCCACTAGCGGGGGGGTGGATGAGCAGTTCTTC; CDR3 protein: CASATSGGVDEQFF
V gene: TRBV7-9; D gene: NA; J gene: TRBJ1-2; CDR3 DNA: TGTGCCAGCAGTCAGGCTGAAGGAGGAAGTGACTATGGCTACACCTTC; CDR3 protein: CASSQAEGGSDYGYTF
V gene: TRBV28; D gene: NA; J gene: TRBJ2-7; CDR3 DNA: TGTGCCAGCAGTCTAACAGGGTCAATCCGCTACGAGCAGTACTTC; CDR3 protein: CASSLTGSIRYEQYF
V gene: TRBV9; D gene: TRBD2; J gene: TRBJ2-1; CDR3 DNA: TGTGCCAGCAGCGCAGATGGACTAGCGGGAAACAGTGAGCAGTTCTTC; CDR3 protein: CASSADGLAGNSEQFF
V gene: TRBV6-5; D gene: TRBD1; J gene: TRBJ1-6; CDR3 DNA: TGTGCCACCACAGGGGAGTTCTGGGATTCACCCCTCCACTTT; CDR3 protein: CATTGEFWDSPLHF